This T cell receptor (beta chain) appears in the sequencing data of a study of cytomegalovirus exposure and HLA in healthy donors. For the study at large: A preliminary data release comprised around 85 million unique TCRs obtained from HLA-typed donors.

Points on this clone: As yet, its antigen is unknown.

Overall study findings and caveats: Specificity for CMV antigens was confirmed in vitro for three of the CMV-associated chains. Earlier analysis yielded a pattern in which most TCR beta V segments were productive about 90% or about 30% of the time.

Trimming pared 6 bases from V and 2 bases from J, leaving 15 bases between. The CDR3 runs 15 residues. The germline V gene has CDR1 MGHDK and CDR2 SYGVNS. 13 Jbeta primers and 60 Vbeta primers were used for the PCR. Clones were read by immunoSEQ multiplex PCR, and TCRdb kept only the in-frame ones, dropping some. The sample holds approximately 93,000 clones, 82% seen once. The origin of this receptor is a man in his fifties or sixties in good health and CMV-seronegative. The V and J genes are TRBV25-1 and TRBJ2-3, with D possibly matching TRBD1 (6 bases). The sample consisted of PBMCs. CDR3 loop: CASSPDRTPTDTQYF. The CDR3 nucleotides are TGTGCCAGCAGCCCCGACAGGACGCCCACAGATACGCAGTATTTT.